The clone carrying this TCR beta chain was seen many times. What it binds is not known. The source of the sample is a study of T-cell reconstitution after alpha-beta-depleted transplantation in children. Study results and limitations: Expanded graft clones numbering several hundred reportedly gave rise to alpha-beta T cells about two months after transplant. It was newly produced T cells that mostly accounted for T-cell counts and diversity one year after transplant. Recipient T cells and thymic progenitors that survived gave rise to the high TCRbeta diversity observed at day 60 in some patients.

V shed 3 bases and J shed 0 bases, with 12 bases lying between them. Germline V lookup: CDR1 SEHNR, CDR2 FQNEAQ (reference sequence). The CDR3 runs to 16 residues. Preparation of the TCRbeta library used unique molecular identifiers. TCRdb passed the PCR reads through MiXCR, listing each CDR3 protein once. The sample has around 140,000 distinct CDR3 sequences, 8.8% seen once. This clonotype was sampled from a female patient aged 2-15 years who had a stem cell transplant for congenital amegakaryocytic thrombocytopenia, so the T cells may come from the graft donor. The sample consisted of PBMCs, mostly from graft donor cells, taken 180 days after TCRalphabeta/CD19-depleted stem cell transplant. This chain uses TRBV7-9 with TRBJ1-3, with D possibly being TRBD1 (6 bases). The chain's CDR3 is CASSLTDSYSGNTIYF. The CDR3 DNA reads TGTGCCAGCAGCTTGACGGACAGCTACTCTGGAAACACCATATATTTT. The full variable domain, its missing parts supplied by reference TRBV7-9 and TRBJ1-3, is DTGVSQNPRHKITKRGQNVTFRCDPISEHNRLYWYRQTLGQGPEFLTYFQNEAQLEKSRLLSDRFSAERPKGSFSTLEIQRTEQGDSAMYLCASSLTDSYSGNTIYFGEGSWLTVV.